The 23 T cell receptor beta chains in this list originate from one sample, sequenced in a study of cytomegalovirus exposure and HLA in healthy donors. Use of 60 Vbeta and 13 Jbeta primers characterized the PCR. Some clones are missing from TCRdb's copy, which holds only in-frame ones; the method was immunoSEQ multiplex PCR. This sample carries about 96,000 clones, under 85% of them seen once, and the ten largest clones take roughly an eighth. The sequencing input was PBMCs. These TCRs come from a woman in her 70s in good health and CMV-seropositive.

The rearrangement joins TRBV2 to TRBJ1-1, with D possibly TRBD1 on 6 matching bases. V was pared by 6 bases and J by 7 bases, with 12 bases between. Germline CDR1 and CDR2: SNHLY and FYNNEI. This CDR3 has 12 residues. CDR3 coding DNA: TGTGCCAGCAGGGCCGGACAGCTTGAAGCTTTCTTT. Amino acids: CASRAGQLEAFF.

V is TRBV7-6 and J is TRBJ2-3; 10 bases line up with TRBD1. Germline CDR1 and CDR2: SGHVS and FNYEAQ. V trimming: 0 bases; J trimming: 3 bases; junction bases outside the gene matches: 3. The CDR3 runs 16 residues. CDR3 loop: CASSLATGGRTDTQYF. CDR3 sequence (DNA): TGTGCCAGCAGCTTAGCGACAGGGGGCAGGACAGATACGCAGTATTTT.

This sequence joins TRBV6-5 and TRBJ1-1; TRBD1 aligns across 7 bases. The CDR3 runs to 13 residues. Germline CDR1 and CDR2: MNHEY and SVGAGI. V dropped 5 bases and J dropped 5; count of bases not matched to a gene: 5. The CDR3 sequence: CASSPQGWTEAFF. CDR3 nucleotides: TGTGCCAGCAGTCCACAGGGGTGGACTGAAGCTTTCTTT.

The chain employs TRBV5-4 and TRBJ2-1; possibly TRBD2 for D (6 bases). V lost 3 bases and J 6 bases, leaving 16 bases between the germline ends. This CDR3 has 15 amino acids. The V gene's germline CDR1 is SGHNT and CDR2 YYREEE (reference sequence). CDR3 region: CASSSLRGTLNEQFF. In DNA form, the CDR3 reads TGTGCCAGCAGCTCCTTGCGGGGTACCCTCAATGAGCAGTTCTTC.

V and J are TRBV28 and TRBJ2-7, with TRBD2 identical over 7 bases. With 5 bases clipped from V and 1 base from J, the junction kept 5 bases outside the gene matches. Germline V gene data show CDR1 as MDHEN and CDR2 as SYDVKM. The CDR3 is 14 residues long. CDR3: CASSPGGRSYEQYF. CDR3 DNA: TGTGCCAGCAGTCCGGGCGGGAGATCCTACGAGCAGTACTTC.

V and J are TRBV5-1 and TRBJ2-4; 11 bases match TRBD1. The CDR3 runs 14 residues. Unmatched junction bases numbered 3, after V lost 5 bases and J lost 5 bases. Germline values: CDR1 SGHRS, CDR2 YFSETQ. CDR3 sequence reads: CASSSGQGENIQYF. CDR3 sequence (DNA): TGCGCCAGCAGTTCGGGACAGGGGGAAAACATTCAGTACTTC.

As DNA, the CDR3 is TGTGCCAGCAGCACAAACAGGGGGCTATCTAATGAAAAACTGTTTTTT. It codes for CASSTNRGLSNEKLFF. The chain links TRBV5-4 to TRBJ1-4; 9 positions agree with TRBD1. Losses at the gene ends were 4 bases for V and 3 bases for J; bases not matched to a gene: 7. This CDR3 region has 16 residues. In germline, CDR1 is SGHNT, CDR2 YYREEE (reference sequence).

This chain connects TRBV18 to TRBJ1-1; no reliable D call. V shed 0 bases and J shed 5 bases, with 7 bases lying between them. The CDR3 covers 13 residues. Germline CDR1 KGHSH, CDR2 LQKENI. Here the CDR3 reads CASSPPRGTEAFF. CDR3 bases: TGTGCCAGCTCACCACCTCGGGGAACTGAAGCTTTCTTT. The variable domain in full, with the rest retrieved from reference TRBV18 and TRBJ1-1, is NAGVMQNPRHLVRRRGQEARLRCSPMKGHSHVYWYRQLPEEGLKFMVYLQKENIIDESGMPKERFSAEFPKEGPSILRIQQVVRGDSAAYFCASSPPRGTEAFFGQGTRLTVV.

The rearrangement links TRBV18 to TRBJ1-3; D perhaps matches TRBD1 (5 bases). V was cut by 0 bases and J by 3 bases, with 6 bases left in between. This CDR3 has 14 amino acids. Germline V gene data show CDR1 as KGHSH and CDR2 as LQKENI. The CDR3 spells CASSPPGLGNTIYF. The CDR3 nucleotides read TGTGCCAGCTCACCACCGGGACTTGGAAACACCATATATTTT.

The chain joins TRBV11-2 to TRBJ1-6, with D maybe TRBD1 (5 bases). V was pared by 0 bases and J by 7 bases, with 10 bases between. The CDR3 sequence is 15 residues long. Germline CDR1 SGHAT, CDR2 FQNNGV. CDR3 nucleotide sequence: TGTGCCAGCAGCTTAGACGGGGGTCGGAATTCACCCCTCCACTTT. This sequence encodes CASSLDGGRNSPLHF.

V usage is TRBV28 and J usage is TRBJ2-5; 10 nucleotides align to TRBD1. Germline V lookup: CDR1 MDHEN, CDR2 SYDVKM. The CDR3 sequence is 12 residues long. V trimming: 10 bases; J trimming: 5 bases; junction bases outside the gene matches: 4. The CDR3 DNA reads TGTGCCATACCGGGACAGGGGGAGACCCAGTACTTC. Its translation is CAIPGQGETQYF.

The rearrangement links TRBV23-1 to TRBJ2-7; D perhaps matches TRBD1 (6 bases). TRBV23-1 has ORF status, its function being uncertain. V shed 8 bases and J shed 2 bases, with 19 bases lying between them. This CDR3 has 15 amino acids. In nucleotides, the CDR3 is TGCGCCAGCCCCGAACCAGGCAGGGGCCCCTACGAGCAGTACTTC. It encodes CASPEPGRGPYEQYF.

This clone occurred once. The V gene is TRBV6-1, the J gene TRBJ2-7; 13 bases line up with TRBD2. Germline CDR1 MNHNS, CDR2 SASEGT. Unmatched junction bases numbered 8, after V lost 7 bases and J lost 5 bases. The CDR3 runs to 15 residues. The CDR3 here is CASTGLAGPLDEQYF. The CDR3 region has the DNA TGTGCCAGCACGGGACTAGCGGGGCCCTTGGACGAGCAGTACTTC.

The chain recombines TRBV19 with TRBJ2-5, with 10 bases identical to TRBD2. Germline values: CDR1 LNHDA, CDR2 SQIVND (reference sequence). V lost 6 bases and J lost 2; bases outside the gene matches: 3. This CDR3 is 14 amino acids long. The DNA for the CDR3 is TGTGCCAGTAGCCAGACTAGCGGGCAAGAGACCCAGTACTTC. Translation gives CASSQTSGQETQYF.

The J gene is TRBJ2-1, the V gene TRBV4-3; 16 nucleotides match TRBD2. The CDR3 is made up of 16 amino acids. The junction had 4 bases not matched to a gene; V was cut back by 3 bases and J by 8 bases. Germline V gives CDR1 LGHNA, CDR2 YSLEER. Written as DNA, the CDR3 is TGCGCCAGCAGCCAGGGACTAGCGGGGGGGCGTTATGAGCAGTTCTTC. Translated: CASSQGLAGGRYEQFF.

The CDR3: CASSLLGAGATNEKLFF. Written as DNA, the CDR3 is TGTGCCAGCAGCTTATTGGGGGCCGGGGCAACTAATGAAAAACTGTTTTTT. This rearrangement joins TRBV7-8 to TRBJ1-4; D perhaps matches TRBD1 (6 bases). Trimming left V 2 bases short and J 0 bases short, with 13 bases between. Looked up from germline, CDR1 is SGHVS and CDR2 is FQNEAQ. This CDR3 has 17 residues.

The V call is TRBV5-1, the J call TRBJ2-7; 14 bases are shared with TRBD2. Trimming removed 4 bases from V and 0 bases from J; junction bases left unmatched: 9. The CDR3 sequence is 18 residues long. Germline CDR1 reads SGHRS; CDR2 reads YFSETQ. The CDR3 is CASSAGTSGSWYSYEQYF. As DNA, the CDR3 is TGCGCCAGCAGCGCGGGGACTAGCGGGAGTTGGTACTCCTACGAGCAGTACTTC. Variable domain in full (rest from reference TRBV5-1 and TRBJ2-7): KAGVTQTPRYLIKTRGQQVTLSCSPISGHRSVSWYQQTPGQGLQFLFEYFSETQRNKGNFPGRFSGRQFSNSRSEMNVSTLELGDSALYLCASSAGTSGSWYSYEQYFGPGTRLTVT.

The genes are TRBV7-2 and TRBJ2-1, with D possibly being TRBD2 (6 bases). Germline CDR1 is SGHTA and CDR2 is FQGNSA. CDR3 length: 14 amino acids. V lost 1 base and J 7 bases, leaving 11 bases between the germline ends. This CDR3 is CASSLVVGGNEQFF. The CDR3 DNA sequence: TGTGCCAGCAGCTTAGTGGTCGGAGGGAATGAGCAGTTCTTC.

V usage is TRBV14 and J usage is TRBJ2-7, with D unresolved. Trimming took off 1 base at V and 5 bases at J, with 9 bases between the two ends. The CDR3 spans 13 residues. Germline CDR1 SGHDN, CDR2 FVKESK. CDR3 sequence: CASSQASLHEQYF. The CDR3 DNA follows: TGTGCCAGCAGCCAAGCCAGTCTGCACGAGCAGTACTTC.

In DNA form, the CDR3 reads TGTGCCAGCACCGGGGGTTTAGAGGGTGCGGCTTTCTTT. Translated, it gives CASTGGLEGAAFF. The chain uses TRBV2 and TRBJ1-1; possible D gene TRBD1, 5 bases. The V end was cut by 7 bases, the J end by 11 bases, with 20 bases between. The CDR3 loop spans 13 amino acids. CDR1 is SNHLY and CDR2 is FYNNEI in the germline V gene.

In DNA, the CDR3 is TGCGCCAGCAGCCAAGATCCCGAGCCCGTTAACACCGGGGAGCTGTTTTTT. Encoded protein: CASSQDPEPVNTGELFF. The chain carries TRBV4-1 and TRBJ2-2; no definite D call. The germline V and J ends were trimmed by 0 bases and 2 bases, with 13 bases remaining between them. Germline CDR1 reads MGHRA; CDR2 reads YSYEKL. The CDR3 is 17 residues long.

The chain joins TRBV6-1 to TRBJ2-1; D may be TRBD1 (5 bases). Deletions cut 3 bases from V and 3 bases from J, with 15 bases between. Germline CDR1 and CDR2: MNHNS and SASEGT. CDR3 length: 16 amino acids. The CDR3 DNA sequence: TGTGCCAGCAGTGACCAGGCCTCAGGGTTCTACAATGAGCAGTTCTTC. Translation gives CASSDQASGFYNEQFF.

CDR3 sequence: CASSQNPGTANEKLFF. CDR3 DNA sequence: TGTGCCAGCAGCCAAAACCCCGGGACAGCTAATGAAAAACTGTTTTTT. The rearrangement uses TRBV5-4 and TRBJ1-4; 7 bases are a match to TRBD1. With 4 bases clipped from V and 3 bases from J, the junction kept 9 bases outside the gene matches. The CDR3 covers 16 residues. The germline V gene encodes CDR1 SGHNT and CDR2 YYREEE (reference sequence). Together with reference TRBV5-4 and TRBJ1-4, the CDR3 gives the full variable domain: ETGVTQSPTHLIKTRGQQVTLRCSSQSGHNTVSWYQQALGQGPQFIFQYYREEENGRGNFPPRFSGLQFPNYSSELNVNALELDDSALYLCASSQNPGTANEKLFFGSGTQLSVL.